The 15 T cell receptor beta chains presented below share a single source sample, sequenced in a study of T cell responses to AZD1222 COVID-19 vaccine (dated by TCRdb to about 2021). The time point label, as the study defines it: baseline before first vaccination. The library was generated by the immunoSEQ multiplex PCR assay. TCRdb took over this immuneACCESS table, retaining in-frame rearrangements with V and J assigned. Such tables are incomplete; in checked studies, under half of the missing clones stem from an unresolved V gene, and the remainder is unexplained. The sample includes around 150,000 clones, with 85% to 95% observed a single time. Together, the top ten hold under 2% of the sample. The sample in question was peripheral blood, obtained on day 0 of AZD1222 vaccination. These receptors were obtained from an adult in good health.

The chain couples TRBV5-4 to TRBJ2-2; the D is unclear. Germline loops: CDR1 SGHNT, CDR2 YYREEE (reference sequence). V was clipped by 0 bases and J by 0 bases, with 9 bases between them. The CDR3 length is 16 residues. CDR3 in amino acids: CASSLAQSPNTGELFF. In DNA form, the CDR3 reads TGTGCCAGCAGCTTGGCCCAAAGCCCGAACACCGGGGAGCTGTTTTTT.

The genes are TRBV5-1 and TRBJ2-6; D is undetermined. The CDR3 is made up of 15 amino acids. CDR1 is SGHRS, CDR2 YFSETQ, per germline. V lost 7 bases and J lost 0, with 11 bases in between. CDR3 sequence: CASAWVFSGANVLTF. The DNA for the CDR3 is TGCGCCAGCGCCTGGGTTTTCTCTGGGGCCAACGTCCTGACTTTC.

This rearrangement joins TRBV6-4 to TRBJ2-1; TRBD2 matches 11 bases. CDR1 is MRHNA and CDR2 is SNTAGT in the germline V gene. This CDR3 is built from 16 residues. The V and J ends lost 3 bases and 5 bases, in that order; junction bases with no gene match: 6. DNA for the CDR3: TGTGCCAGCAGTGAATCGGGACTAGCGGACGACAATGAGCAGTTCTTC. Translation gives CASSESGLADDNEQFF.

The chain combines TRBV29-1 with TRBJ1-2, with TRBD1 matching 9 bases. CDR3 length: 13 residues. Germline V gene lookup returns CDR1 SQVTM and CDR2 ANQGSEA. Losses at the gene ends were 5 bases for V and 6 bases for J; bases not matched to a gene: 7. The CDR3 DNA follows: TGCAGCGTTTTTCCGGGACAGGGAAATGGCTACACCTTC. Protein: CSVFPGQGNGYTF.

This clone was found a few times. The CDR3 here is CASSIVLAGGTYNEQFF. As DNA, the CDR3 is TGTGCCAGTAGTATTGTGTTAGCGGGAGGGACCTACAATGAGCAGTTCTTC. This chain joins TRBV19 and TRBJ2-1; 11 bases map to TRBD2. Trimming at V came to 3 bases and at J to 2 bases, leaving 6 bases not matched to a gene. The length of the CDR3 is 17 residues. Looked up from germline, CDR1 is LNHDA and CDR2 is SQIVND (reference sequence).

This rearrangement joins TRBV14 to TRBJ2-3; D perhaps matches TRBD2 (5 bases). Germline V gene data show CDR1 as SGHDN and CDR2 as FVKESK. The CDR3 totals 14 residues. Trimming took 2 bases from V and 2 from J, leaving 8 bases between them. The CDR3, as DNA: TGTGCCAGCAGCCAAAGGGAGTTCACAGATACGCAGTATTTT. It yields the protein CASSQREFTDTQYF.

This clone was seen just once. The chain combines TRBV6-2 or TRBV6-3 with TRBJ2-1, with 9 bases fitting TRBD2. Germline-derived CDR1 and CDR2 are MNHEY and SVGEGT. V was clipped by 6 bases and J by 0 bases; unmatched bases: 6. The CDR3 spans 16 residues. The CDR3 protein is CASSWTSASSYNEQFF. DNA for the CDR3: TGTGCCAGCAGCTGGACTAGCGCAAGCTCCTACAATGAGCAGTTCTTC.

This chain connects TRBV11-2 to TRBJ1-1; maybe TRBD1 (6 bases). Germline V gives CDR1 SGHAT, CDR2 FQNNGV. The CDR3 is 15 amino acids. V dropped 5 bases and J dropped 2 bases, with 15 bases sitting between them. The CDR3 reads CASSLTTGSNTEAFF. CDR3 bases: TGTGCCAGCAGCCTCACGACAGGCTCAAACACTGAAGCTTTCTTT.

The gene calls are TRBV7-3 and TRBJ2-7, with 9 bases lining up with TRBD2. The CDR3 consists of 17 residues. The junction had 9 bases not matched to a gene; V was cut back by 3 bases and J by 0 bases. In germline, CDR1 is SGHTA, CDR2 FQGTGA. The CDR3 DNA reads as TGTGCCAGCAGCTTGGGTAGCGGGGGCCTCTCCTCCTACGAGCAGTACTTC. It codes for CASSLGSGGLSSYEQYF.

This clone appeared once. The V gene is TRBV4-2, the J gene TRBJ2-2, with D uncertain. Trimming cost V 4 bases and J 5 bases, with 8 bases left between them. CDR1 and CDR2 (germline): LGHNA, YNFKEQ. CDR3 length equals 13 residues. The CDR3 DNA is TGTGCCAGCAGCCCCCGGCAGACCGGGGAGCTGTTTTTT. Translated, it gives CASSPRQTGELFF.

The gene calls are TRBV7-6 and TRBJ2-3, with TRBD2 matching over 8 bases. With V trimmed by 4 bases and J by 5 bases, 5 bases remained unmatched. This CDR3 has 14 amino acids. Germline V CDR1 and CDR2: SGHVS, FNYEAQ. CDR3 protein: CASSSRGGRDTQYF. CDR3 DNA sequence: TGTGCCAGCAGCTCCCGGGGGGGCAGAGATACGCAGTATTTT. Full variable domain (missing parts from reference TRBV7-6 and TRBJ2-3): GAGVSQSPRYKVTKRGQDVALRCDPISGHVSLYWYRQALGQGPEFLTYFNYEAQQDKSGLPNDRFSAERPEGSISTLTIQRTEQRDSAMYRCASSSRGGRDTQYFGPGTRLTVL.

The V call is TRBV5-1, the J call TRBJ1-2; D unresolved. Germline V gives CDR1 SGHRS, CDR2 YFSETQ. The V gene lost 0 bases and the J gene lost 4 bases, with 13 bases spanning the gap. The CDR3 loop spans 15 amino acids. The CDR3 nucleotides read TGCGCCAGCAGCTTGGGGGTGGGAGACTTCTATGGCTACACCTTC. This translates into CASSLGVGDFYGYTF.

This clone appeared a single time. CDR3 sequence reads: CASSPGEGRTSGYTF. CDR3 in DNA: TGTGCCAGCAGCCCGGGGGAGGGGAGAACAAGCGGCTACACCTTC. The chain joins TRBV7-8 to TRBJ1-2, with D possibly matching TRBD1 (5 bases). Trimming removed 5 bases at V and 8 bases at J, with 21 bases between. CDR1 and CDR2 (germline): SGHVS, FQNEAQ. CDR3 length: 15 amino acids.

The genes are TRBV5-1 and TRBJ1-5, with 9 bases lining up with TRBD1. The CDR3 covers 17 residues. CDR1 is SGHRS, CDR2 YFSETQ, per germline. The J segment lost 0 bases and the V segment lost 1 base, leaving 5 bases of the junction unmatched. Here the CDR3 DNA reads TGCGCCAGCAGCTTGACCCCGGGACAGGGTAGCAATCAGCCCCAGCATTTT. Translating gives CASSLTPGQGSNQPQHF. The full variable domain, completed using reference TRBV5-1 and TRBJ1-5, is KAGVTQTPRYLIKTRGQQVTLSCSPISGHRSVSWYQQTPGQGLQFLFEYFSETQRNKGNFPGRFSGRQFSNSRSEMNVSTLELGDSALYLCASSLTPGQGSNQPQHFGDGTRLSIL.

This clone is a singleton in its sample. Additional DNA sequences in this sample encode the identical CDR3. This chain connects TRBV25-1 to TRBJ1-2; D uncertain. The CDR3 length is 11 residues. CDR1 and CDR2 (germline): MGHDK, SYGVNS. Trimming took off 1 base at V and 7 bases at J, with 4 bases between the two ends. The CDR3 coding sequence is TGTGCCAGCAGTGAATTGGGTGGCTACACCTTC. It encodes CASSELGGYTF.